This T cell receptor beta chain was captured by sequencing in a study of shared clonotypes between healthy human individuals. Sequencing used immunoSEQ multiplex PCR; TCRdb keeps in-frame clones, though not all of them. The profile shows hundreds of thousands of clones, roughly 95% of them singletons. This CDR3 contains 14 residues. Trimming cost V 3 bases and J 9 bases, with 15 bases left between them. CDR1 is LNHNV and CDR2 is YYDKDF in the germline V gene (reference sequence). Naive CD8 cells, CD45RO-negative and positively selected for CCR7, excluded terminally differentiated effector memory CD45RA+ cells.

The sequenced material came from naive CD8+ T cells sorted from blood. J is TRBJ2-4 and V is TRBV15; D call uncertain. The source of this sequence is a woman aged 25 to 45 in good health. The CDR3 loop reads CATSSASPGIIQYF. The CDR3 nucleotides are TGTGCCACCAGCAGTGCTTCTCCAGGCATCATTCAGTACTTC. Supplemented by reference TRBV15 and TRBJ2-4, the full variable domain reads DAMVIQNPRYQVTQFGKPVTLSCSQTLNHNVMYWYQQKSSQAPKLLFHYYDKDFNNEADTPDNFQSRRPNTSFCFLDIRSPGLGDTAMYLCATSSASPGIIQYFGAGTRLSVL.